A selection of T cell receptor beta chains follows, all from one sample in a study of CD8+ T cells in alopecia areata. Generated by immunoSEQ multiplex PCR, the TCRdb table keeps only in-frame clones and is missing some. This sample has about 7,400 clones, with about 67% found just once. The specimen comprised skin, sampled at week 0. These receptors all come from a human donor with alopecia areata. The conserved cysteine and the conserved F or W are not part of the CDR3 here. A D gene is named only where the DNA matches it firmly.

v_call d_call cdr3_aa
TRBV5-1 NA ASSFDAGLNEQF
TRBV2 NA ASSEEGGYSPLH
TRBV11-3 NA ASSPGEGGTDTQY
TRBV4-1 NA ASSQRRFNTEAF
TRBV5-4 NA ASSPFRGAYEQY
TRBV10-3 NA AISDTNYGYT
TRBV6-1 NA ASSGAKFHTQY
TRBV2 NA ASKDEGGGYGYT
TRBV19 TRBD2 ASSGGGTYEQY
TRBV6-6 TRBD1 ASRGQGDPRRGYT
TRBV11-2 TRBD1 ASSFDRGLKGYT
TRBV5-3 NA ASSPGGADTQY
TRBV9 NA ASSAVELYGYT
TRBV7-3 NA ASSLPLTGRTEAF
TRBV10-1 NA ASSDGQLISSYNEQF
TRBV18 NA ASSSTSGTLGDETQY
TRBV18 NA ASSPSLTGELF
TRBV7-2 NA ASSSQTLGQF
TRBV7-2 TRBD2 ASSEGTSGVDEQY
TRBV5-6 NA ASSLYSGANVLT
TRBV5-8 NA ASTRSLQPQH
TRBV2 TRBD2 ASSEGGGAFNEQF
TRBV11-2 NA ASSSVSSSYNSPLH
TRBV7-3 NA ASSLGTYPSKETQY
TRBV30 TRBD1 AWSAYTETGGEQY
TRBV7-2 NA ASSYQGGEYNEQF
TRBV7-2 NA ASSLEQHFTGELF
TRBV4-1 NA ASSPSLALNEQY
TRBV18 NA ASSPFRGDYGYT
TRBV2 NA ASSSWGGTDTQY
TRBV6-5 TRBD1 ATRQGLYGYT
TRBV6-5 NA ASSYSPSYEQY
TRBV6-6 NA ASTPHEQGNQPQH
TRBV5-6 NA ASNNQGGYEQY
TRBV5-1 TRBD2 ASSLAQRGVASSYNEQF
TRBV30 NA AWTLANSPLH
TRBV30 NA AWSVRGLGSPLH
TRBV9 NA ASRFIIGQSSYNSPLH
TRBV7-9 TRBD1 ASSWTGDTEAF
TRBV9 TRBD2 ASSPRDYRTGELF
TRBV25-1 NA ASSEYHEGGELF
TRBV14 TRBD2 ASSQQGTSGVVKF
TRBV11-2 TRBD2 ASSPPLWASGEETQY
TRBV6-4 TRBD1 ASSETGEHNEQF
TRBV4-3 NA ASSHALAGRGGTGELF
TRBV27 TRBD1 ASSPGQGASWGYT
TRBV7-9 NA ASSLVGAQQF
TRBV21-1 NA ASSRDTSSYNEQF
TRBV4-2 NA ASSQDRSSGANVLT
TRBV4-2 TRBD1 ASSNRDRGLIVF
TRBV10-3 NA ASTESRETQY
TRBV6-1 NA ASTQGWVNTEAF
TRBV7-9 TRBD1 ASSLGTGYTEAF
TRBV18 NA ASSLDYLRNTIY
TRBV19 NA ASSRSGSNQPQH
TRBV12-5 TRBD2 ASGPSGGSNYEQY
TRBV11-1 TRBD1 ASSPDRGTYEQY